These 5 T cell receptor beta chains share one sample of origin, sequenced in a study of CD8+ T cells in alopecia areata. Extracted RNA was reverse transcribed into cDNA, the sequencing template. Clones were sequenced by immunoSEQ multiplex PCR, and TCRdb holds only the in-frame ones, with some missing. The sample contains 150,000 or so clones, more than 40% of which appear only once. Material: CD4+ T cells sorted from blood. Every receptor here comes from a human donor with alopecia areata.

The CDR3 spells CAWRTANYGYTF. In DNA, the CDR3 is TGTGCCTGGCGGACAGCTAACTATGGCTACACCTTC. The chain uses TRBV30 and TRBJ1-2, with D perhaps matching TRBD1 (6 bases). Looked up from germline, CDR1 is GTSNPN and CDR2 is SVGIG (reference sequence). The CDR3 is made up of 12 amino acids. V gave up 5 bases and J gave up 0 bases, with 7 bases separating them.

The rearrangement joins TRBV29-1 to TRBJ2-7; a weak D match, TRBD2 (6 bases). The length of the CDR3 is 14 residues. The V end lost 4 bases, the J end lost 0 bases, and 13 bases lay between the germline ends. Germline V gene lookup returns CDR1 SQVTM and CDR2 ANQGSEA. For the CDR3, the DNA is TGCAGCGTTGTGGGGGGTCTTCACTCCTACGAGCAGTACTTC. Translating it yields CSVVGGLHSYEQYF.

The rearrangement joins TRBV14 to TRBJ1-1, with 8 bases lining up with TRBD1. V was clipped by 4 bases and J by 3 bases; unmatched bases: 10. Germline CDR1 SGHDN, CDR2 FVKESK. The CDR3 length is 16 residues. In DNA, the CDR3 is TGTGCCAGCAGCCTCACACCAGGGGGCCGGCACACTGAAGCTTTCTTT. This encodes CASSLTPGGRHTEAFF.

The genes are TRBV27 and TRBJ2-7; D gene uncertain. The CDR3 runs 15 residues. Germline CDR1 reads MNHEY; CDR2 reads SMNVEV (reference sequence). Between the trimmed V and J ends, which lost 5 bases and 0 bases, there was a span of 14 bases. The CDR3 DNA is TGTGCCAGCAGTGTAAGGCTGAGGAGCTCCTACGAGCAGTACTTC. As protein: CASSVRLRSSYEQYF.

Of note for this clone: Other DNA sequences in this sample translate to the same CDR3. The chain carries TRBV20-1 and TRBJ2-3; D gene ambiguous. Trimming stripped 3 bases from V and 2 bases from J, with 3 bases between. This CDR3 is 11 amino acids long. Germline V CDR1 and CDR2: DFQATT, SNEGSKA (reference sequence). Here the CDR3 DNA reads TGCAGTGCTAGTTCCACAGATACGCAGTATTTT. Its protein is CSASSTDTQYF.